These 19 T cell receptor beta chains share one sample of origin, sequenced in a study of blood T cell repertoires in COVID-19. The table came from immunoSEQ multiplex PCR; TCRdb's copy has only in-frame clones and leaves some out. The table includes tens of thousands of clones, more than 80% detected once. The sequencing sample was made of peripheral blood. The receptors stem from a man aged 45 to 65 with COVID-19, enrolled during active disease.

The chain couples TRBV4-3 to TRBJ1-4; 9 positions match TRBD1. This CDR3 has 15 amino acids. Germline values: CDR1 LGHNA, CDR2 YSLEER. The V segment lost 2 bases and the J segment 8 bases; nucleotides outside the gene matches: 6. CDR3 loop: CASSQKQGAREKLFF. The CDR3 DNA sequence: TGCGCCAGCAGCCAAAAACAGGGGGCGCGGGAAAAACTGTTTTTT.

The chain uses TRBV7-2 and TRBJ1-1; unclear D gene. Trimming took off 5 bases at V and 4 bases at J, with 14 bases between the two ends. The CDR3 runs to 14 residues. The germline V gene has CDR1 SGHTA and CDR2 FQGNSA. The CDR3, as DNA: TGTGCCAGCAGCCCTAACTTTGCCTCCACTGAAGCTTTCTTT. This sequence encodes CASSPNFASTEAFF.

This chain uses TRBV20-1 with TRBJ1-2, with 8 nucleotides matching TRBD1. Germline V lookup: CDR1 DFQATT, CDR2 SNEGSKA (reference sequence). Trimming removed 3 bases from V and 6 bases from J; junction bases left unmatched: 12. This CDR3 spans 15 amino acids. CDR3 region: CSASTRGQGANGYTF. The DNA for the CDR3 is TGCAGTGCTAGTACTAGAGGTCAGGGGGCGAATGGCTACACCTTC.

The gene calls are TRBV24-1 and TRBJ2-6, with a weak D call TRBD1 (5 bases). Trimming cost V 4 bases and J 0 bases, with 9 bases left between them. Germline V gene sequence: CDR1 KGHDR, CDR2 SFDVKD. This CDR3 comprises 16 residues. The CDR3 protein is CATSDVTVSGANVLTF. CDR3 in DNA: TGTGCCACCAGTGACGTGACAGTCTCTGGGGCCAACGTCCTGACTTTC.

V gene TRBV15 combines with J gene TRBJ1-6; 7 bases align to TRBD1. Germline V gives CDR1 LNHNV, CDR2 YYDKDF (reference sequence). Germline trimming cut 5 bases from V and 14 bases from J; bases unmatched to any gene: 6. This CDR3 region has 12 residues. The DNA for the CDR3 is TGTGCCACCAGCGGACAGGCTCAGTCCCTCCACTTT. Its protein is CATSGQAQSLHF.

The gene calls are TRBV11-2 and TRBJ1-3; D might be TRBD1 (5 bases). The V gene lost 5 bases and the J gene lost 4 bases, with 18 bases spanning the gap. The CDR3 consists of 16 residues. Germline V gene sequence: CDR1 SGHAT, CDR2 FQNNGV. CDR3 sequence: CASSPGLIYFGNTIYF. In DNA form, the CDR3 reads TGTGCCAGCAGCCCGGGACTCATTTATTTCGGAAACACCATATATTTT.

The rearrangement joins TRBV5-1 to TRBJ2-4; weak D call: TRBD1 (5 bases). V was trimmed by 0 bases and J by 7 bases, leaving 17 bases between them. The CDR3 spans 16 residues. Germline CDR1 reads SGHRS; CDR2 reads YFSETQ. The CDR3 DNA follows: TGCGCCAGCAGCTTGGAATTGCAGGGTCCGGAGAACATTCAGTACTTC. This gives the protein CASSLELQGPENIQYF.

The J gene is TRBJ1-2, the V gene TRBV2, with a possible D match to TRBD1 (6 bases). Deletions cut 8 bases from V and 0 bases from J, with 10 bases between. CDR3 length equals 13 residues. The germline V gene encodes CDR1 SNHLY and CDR2 FYNNEI. As DNA, the CDR3 is TGTGCCAGCGGACAGAAAACTAACTATGGCTACACCTTC. Translated, it gives CASGQKTNYGYTF.

This clone was seen once. The rearrangement uses TRBV5-1 and TRBJ1-6; possible D gene TRBD1, 5 bases. Germline CDR1 reads SGHRS; CDR2 reads YFSETQ. The CDR3 contains 14 residues. The V end lost 0 bases, the J end lost 7 bases, and 8 bases lay between the germline ends. The CDR3 sequence: CASSLAAGNSPLHF. The CDR3 nucleotides are TGCGCCAGCAGCTTGGCCGCAGGGAATTCACCCCTCCACTTT.

The chain couples TRBV25-1 to TRBJ2-1; D may be TRBD1 (6 bases). Germline lookup yields CDR1 MGHDK and CDR2 SYGVNS. Trimming took off 5 bases at V and 5 bases at J, with 16 bases between the two ends. The CDR3 is 15 amino acids. This CDR3 reads CASSRLTGTNNEQFF. CDR3 DNA: TGTGCCAGCAGTCGTCTGACAGGAACCAACAATGAGCAGTTCTTC. Full variable domain (remainder filled in from reference TRBV25-1 and TRBJ2-1): EADIYQTPRYLVIGTGKKITLECSQTMGHDKMYWYQQDPGMELHLIHYSYGVNSTEKGDLSSESTVSRIRTEHFPLTLESARPSHTSQYLCASSRLTGTNNEQFFGPGTRLTVL.

The chain combines TRBV19 with TRBJ2-7; 7 bases agree with TRBD1. V gave up 6 bases and J gave up 2 bases; unmatched junction bases: 4. The germline V gene encodes CDR1 LNHDA and CDR2 SQIVND (reference sequence). The CDR3 extends over 13 amino acids. The CDR3 sequence is CASRPQGAYEQYF. Here the CDR3 DNA reads TGTGCCAGTAGACCGCAGGGGGCCTACGAGCAGTACTTC.

V and J are TRBV4-1 and TRBJ2-7, with D tentatively TRBD1 (5 bases). The length of the CDR3 is 14 residues. The germline V gene has CDR1 MGHRA and CDR2 YSYEKL. V was cut by 2 bases and J by 2 bases, with 10 bases left in between. The CDR3 reads CASSQQQATYEQYF. The CDR3 coding sequence is TGCGCCAGCAGCCAACAACAGGCTACCTACGAGCAGTACTTC.

This clone is a singleton in its sample. V gene TRBV30 combines with J gene TRBJ1-2, with D hard to call. Germline CDR1 reads GTSNPN; CDR2 reads SVGIG (reference sequence). CDR3 length: 14 amino acids. The V end lost 2 bases, the J end lost 4 bases, and 14 bases lay between the germline ends. CDR3 residues: CAWSWSEALYGYTF. For the CDR3, the DNA is TGTGCCTGGAGTTGGTCGGAGGCCCTCTATGGCTACACCTTC.

The chain employs TRBV5-1 and TRBJ1-3; 9 positions agree with TRBD1. Germline V gene lookup returns CDR1 SGHRS and CDR2 YFSETQ. V lost 0 bases, J lost 0 bases, and 4 bases stayed unmatched. The CDR3 has 17 amino acids. The CDR3 sequence is CASSLGDRVYSGNTIYF. In DNA form, the CDR3 reads TGCGCCAGCAGCTTGGGGGACAGGGTTTACTCTGGAAACACCATATATTTT.

The chain uses TRBV27 and TRBJ2-5; D may be TRBD1 (6 bases). Germline V lookup: CDR1 MNHEY, CDR2 SMNVEV (reference sequence). The CDR3 covers 13 residues. With 6 bases removed from V and 1 base from J, the gap between germline ends came to 9 bases. The CDR3, as DNA: TGTGCCAGCAGACAGGGTACCCAAGAGACCCAGTACTTC. Its translation: CASRQGTQETQYF.

This chain uses TRBV6-6 with TRBJ2-7, with 7 bases lining up with TRBD1. The CDR3 sequence is 15 residues long. J was trimmed by 3 bases and V by 6 bases; bases with no gene match: 11. CDR1 is MNHNY, CDR2 SVGAGI, per germline (reference sequence). This chain's CDR3 is CASRSRQGRGYEQYF. DNA of the CDR3: TGTGCCAGCAGATCTCGACAGGGAAGGGGCTACGAGCAGTACTTC.

The gene calls are TRBV4-2 and TRBJ2-2; 9 nucleotides align to TRBD2. J gave up 1 base and V 4 bases, and 10 bases lay outside the gene matches. The CDR3 runs to 18 residues. Germline V CDR1 and CDR2: LGHNA, YNFKEQ. The CDR3 coding sequence is TGTGCCAGCAGCCTAACGCTTAGCGGGGGCCAGAACACCGGGGAGCTGTTTTTT. Protein product: CASSLTLSGGQNTGELFF.

The V gene is TRBV7-5, the J gene TRBJ1-1; TRBD1 reflects the table's D call only, with no check against the DNA. TRBV7-5 is assigned pseudogene status. The CDR3 consists of 14 residues. CDR3 residues: CARSPGHKNTEAFF. DNA of the CDR3: TGTGCCAGAAGCCCGGGACACAAGAACACTGAAGCTTTCTTT.

The V and J genes are TRBV28 and TRBJ2-5, with a tentative D call TRBD2 (5 bases). Deletions cut 7 bases from V and 5 bases from J, with 20 bases between. The CDR3 sequence is 15 residues long. Germline V CDR1 and CDR2: MDHEN, SYDVKM. DNA for the CDR3: TGTGCCAGCACCCCATTGGGGTCCGGGAAGGAGACCCAGTACTTC. Amino acid sequence: CASTPLGSGKETQYF.